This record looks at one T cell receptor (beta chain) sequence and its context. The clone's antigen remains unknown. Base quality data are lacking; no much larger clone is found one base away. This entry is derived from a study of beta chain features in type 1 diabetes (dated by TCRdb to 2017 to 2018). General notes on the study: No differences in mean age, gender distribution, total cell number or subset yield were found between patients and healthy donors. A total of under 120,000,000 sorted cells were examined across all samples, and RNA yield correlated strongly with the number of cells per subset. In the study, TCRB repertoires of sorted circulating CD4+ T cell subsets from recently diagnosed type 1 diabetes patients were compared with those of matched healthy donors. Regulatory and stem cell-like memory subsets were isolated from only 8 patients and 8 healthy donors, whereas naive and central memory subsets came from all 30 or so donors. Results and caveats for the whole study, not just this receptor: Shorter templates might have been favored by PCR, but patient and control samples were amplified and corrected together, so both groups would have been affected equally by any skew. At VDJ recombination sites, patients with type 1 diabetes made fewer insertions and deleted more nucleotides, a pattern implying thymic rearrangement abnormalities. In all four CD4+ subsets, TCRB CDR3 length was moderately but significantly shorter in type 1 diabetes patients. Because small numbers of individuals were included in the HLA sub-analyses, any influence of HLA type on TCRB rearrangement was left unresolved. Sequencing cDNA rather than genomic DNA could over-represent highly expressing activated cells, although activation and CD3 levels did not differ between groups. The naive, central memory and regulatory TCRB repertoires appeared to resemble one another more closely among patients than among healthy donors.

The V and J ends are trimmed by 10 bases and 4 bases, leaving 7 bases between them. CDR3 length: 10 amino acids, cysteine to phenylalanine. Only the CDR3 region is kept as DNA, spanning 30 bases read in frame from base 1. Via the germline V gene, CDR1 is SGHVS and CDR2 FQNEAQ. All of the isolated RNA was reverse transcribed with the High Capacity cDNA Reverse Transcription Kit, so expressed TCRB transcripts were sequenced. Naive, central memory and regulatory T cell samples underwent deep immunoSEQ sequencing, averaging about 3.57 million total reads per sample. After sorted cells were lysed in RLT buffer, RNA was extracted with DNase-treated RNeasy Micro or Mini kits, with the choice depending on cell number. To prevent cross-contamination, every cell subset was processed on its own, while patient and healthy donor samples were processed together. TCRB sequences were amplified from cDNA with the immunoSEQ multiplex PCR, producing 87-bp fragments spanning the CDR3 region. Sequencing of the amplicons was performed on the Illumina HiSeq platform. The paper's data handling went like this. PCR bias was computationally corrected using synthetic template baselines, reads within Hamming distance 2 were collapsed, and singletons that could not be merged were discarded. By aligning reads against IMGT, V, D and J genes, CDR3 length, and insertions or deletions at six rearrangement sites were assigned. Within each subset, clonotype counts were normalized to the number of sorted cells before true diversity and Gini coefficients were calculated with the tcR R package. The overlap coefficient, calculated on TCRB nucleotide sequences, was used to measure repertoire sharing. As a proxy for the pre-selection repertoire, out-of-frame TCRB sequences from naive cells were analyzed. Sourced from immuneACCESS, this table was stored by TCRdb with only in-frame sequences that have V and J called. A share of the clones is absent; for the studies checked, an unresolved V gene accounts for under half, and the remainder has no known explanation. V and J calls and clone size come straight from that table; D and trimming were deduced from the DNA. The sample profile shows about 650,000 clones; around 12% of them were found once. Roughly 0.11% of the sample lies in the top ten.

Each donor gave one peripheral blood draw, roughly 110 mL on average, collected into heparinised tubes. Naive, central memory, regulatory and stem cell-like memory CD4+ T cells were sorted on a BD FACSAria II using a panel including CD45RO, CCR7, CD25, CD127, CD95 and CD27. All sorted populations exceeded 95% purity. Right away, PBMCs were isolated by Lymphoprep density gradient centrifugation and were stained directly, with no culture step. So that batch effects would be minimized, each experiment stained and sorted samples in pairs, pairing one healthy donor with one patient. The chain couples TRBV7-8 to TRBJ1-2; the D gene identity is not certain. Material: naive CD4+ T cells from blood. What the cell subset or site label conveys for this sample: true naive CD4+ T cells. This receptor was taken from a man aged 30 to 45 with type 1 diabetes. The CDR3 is CATGSYGYTF. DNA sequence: TGTGCCACCGGGAGCTATGGCTACACCTTC.